The 16 T cell receptor beta chains in this list originate from one sample, sequenced in a study of shared clonotypes between healthy human individuals. Terminally differentiated effector memory CD45RA+ cells were left out of the naive CD8 fraction, which was CD45RO-negative and positively selected for CCR7. The table came from immunoSEQ multiplex PCR; TCRdb's copy has only in-frame clones and leaves some out. This sample has 1.5 million to 2.5 million clones, with about 95% found just once. The sample consisted of naive CD8+ T cells sorted from blood. These receptor sequences come from a man younger than 35 in good health.

The J gene is TRBJ2-7, the V gene TRBV9, with TRBD1 identical over 7 bases. The V segment lost 3 bases and the J segment 3 bases; nucleotides outside the gene matches: 9. CDR1 is SGDLS, CDR2 YYNGEE, per germline. This CDR3 contains 15 residues. This CDR3 is CASSAGPGQFYEQYF. In DNA form, the CDR3 reads TGTGCCAGCAGCGCAGGCCCGGGACAGTTCTACGAGCAGTACTTC. The full variable domain, in which reference TRBV9 and TRBJ2-7 provide the parts outside the CDR3, is DSGVTQTPKHLITATGQRVTLRCSPRSGDLSVYWYQQSLDQGLQFLIQYYNGEERAKGNILERFSAQQFPDLHSELNLSSLELGDSALYFCASSAGPGQFYEQYFGPGTRLTVT.

The chain carries TRBV7-8 and TRBJ2-7; no clear D. The CDR3 is 13 residues long. The germline gives CDR1 SGHVS, CDR2 FQNEAQ. V was clipped by 5 bases and J by 0 bases, with 8 bases between them. The CDR3 spells CASSMTSSYEQYF. CDR3 sequence (DNA): TGTGCCAGCAGCATGACCAGCTCCTACGAGCAGTACTTC.

This chain connects TRBV30 to TRBJ1-2; 7 bases align to TRBD1. V dropped 3 bases and J dropped 7; count of bases not matched to a gene: 11. This CDR3 contains 14 residues. Germline assignment: CDR1 GTSNPN and CDR2 SVGIG (reference sequence). CDR3 in amino acids: CAWSPGRGLGGYTF. As DNA, the CDR3 is TGTGCCTGGAGCCCCGGGAGGGGGCTAGGTGGCTACACCTTC.

V is TRBV28 and J is TRBJ1-1; 8 nucleotides match TRBD1. Germline V gene sequence: CDR1 MDHEN, CDR2 SYDVKM. There are 14 residues in the CDR3. The trim removed 4 bases at V and 6 bases at J, leaving 7 bases unmatched. CDR3 in DNA: TGTGCCAGCAGTTCTGGACAGGGCCGGCCTGAAGCTTTCTTT. Protein: CASSSGQGRPEAFF.

The chain joins TRBV28 to TRBJ1-4, with a weak D call TRBD1 (6 bases). Trimming left V 3 bases short and J 0 bases short, with 11 bases between. This CDR3 has 16 residues. Germline CDR1 reads MDHEN; CDR2 reads SYDVKM. The CDR3 reads CASSFYRAATNEKLFF. The CDR3 nucleotides read TGTGCCAGCAGTTTTTACAGGGCGGCAACTAATGAAAAACTGTTTTTT.

The J gene is TRBJ2-3, the V gene TRBV7-9; 10 bases fit TRBD2. Germline lookup yields CDR1 SEHNR and CDR2 FQNEAQ (reference sequence). The V gene end was trimmed by 4 bases and the J gene end by 2 bases; junction bases not matched to a gene: 9. CDR3 length equals 17 residues. The CDR3 loop reads CASSSPSSGGYTDTQYF. DNA for the CDR3: TGTGCCAGCAGCTCACCATCTAGCGGGGGTTACACAGATACGCAGTATTTT. Full variable domain (rest looked up from reference TRBV7-9 and TRBJ2-3): DTGVSQNPRHKITKRGQNVTFRCDPISEHNRLYWYRQTLGQGPEFLTYFQNEAQLEKSRLLSDRFSAERPKGSFSTLEIQRTEQGDSAMYLCASSSPSSGGYTDTQYFGPGTRLTVL.

The rearrangement joins TRBV4-1 to TRBJ2-5, with 8 positions matching TRBD2. J gave up 2 bases and V 0 bases, and 2 bases lay outside the gene matches. There are 15 residues in the CDR3. Per the germline V gene, CDR1 is MGHRA and CDR2 is YSYEKL. This chain's CDR3 is CASSQEGLVQETQYF. Here the CDR3 DNA reads TGCGCCAGCAGCCAAGAGGGACTAGTACAAGAGACCCAGTACTTC.

V is TRBV7-9 and J is TRBJ2-2; D gene uncertain. Germline loops: CDR1 SEHNR, CDR2 FQNEAQ (reference sequence). V gave up 4 bases and J gave up 0 bases, with 12 bases separating them. This CDR3 spans 16 amino acids. The CDR3 region has the DNA TGTGCCAGCAGCTCCCCTCGCGGAACGAACACCGGGGAGCTGTTTTTT. Translation gives CASSSPRGTNTGELFF. Filled out from reference TRBV7-9 and TRBJ2-2, the complete variable domain reads DTGVSQNPRHKITKRGQNVTFRCDPISEHNRLYWYRQTLGQGPEFLTYFQNEAQLEKSRLLSDRFSAERPKGSFSTLEIQRTEQGDSAMYLCASSSPRGTNTGELFFGEGSRLTVL.

The CDR3 here is CASRGGQGFREQYF. The CDR3 DNA reads as TGTGCCAGCCGCGGAGGACAGGGGTTTCGCGAGCAGTACTTC. The gene calls are TRBV6-5 and TRBJ2-7; 9 bases map to TRBD1. From germline, CDR1 is MNHEY and CDR2 SVGAGI. J was trimmed by 6 bases and V by 8 bases; bases with no gene match: 11. The CDR3 is 14 amino acids.

This clone was counted a single time. This rearrangement joins TRBV10-2 to TRBJ1-2; the D is unclear. CDR1 WSHSY and CDR2 SAAADI come from the germline V gene. The CDR3 is 16 residues long. V lost 8 bases to trimming and J lost 1 base, with 20 bases between them. The CDR3 reads CASGSGVTGSNYGYTF. The CDR3, as DNA: TGCGCCAGCGGGTCAGGTGTAACGGGTAGTAACTATGGCTACACCTTC.

The chain carries TRBV14 and TRBJ2-5; 9 positions match TRBD1. CDR3 size: 17 residues. The V and J ends lost 1 base and 4 bases, in that order; junction bases with no gene match: 10. Per the germline V gene, CDR1 is SGHDN and CDR2 is FVKESK. The CDR3 is CASSQVNRGLLRETQYF. Written as DNA, the CDR3 is TGTGCCAGCAGCCAAGTAAACAGGGGGCTTTTGCGAGAGACCCAGTACTTC.

The chain is built from TRBV13 and TRBJ1-1, with D possibly matching TRBD1 (5 bases). Germline V gene sequence: CDR1 PRHDT, CDR2 FYEKMQ (reference sequence). This CDR3 is built from 13 residues. The V gene lost 6 bases and the J gene lost 4 bases, with 12 bases spanning the gap. The CDR3 nucleotides read TGTGCCAGCAGGCCCAGGGAGGGCACTGAAGCTTTCTTT. It translates to CASRPREGTEAFF.

The rearrangement links TRBV7-9 to TRBJ2-7; the match to TRBD1 covers 9 bases. Losses at the gene ends were 4 bases for V and 5 bases for J; bases not matched to a gene: 9. CDR1 is SEHNR and CDR2 is FQNEAQ in the germline V gene (reference sequence). The CDR3 has 15 amino acids. CDR3 in DNA: TGTGCCAGCAGCTCACAGGGGGCGCATATCCACGAGCAGTACTTC. It is translated as CASSSQGAHIHEQYF.

The chain has TRBV23-1 and TRBJ2-4; a weak D match, TRBD2 (5 bases). TRBV23-1 is assigned to the ORF class and has an uncertain function. This CDR3 contains 12 residues. V lost 7 bases and J 8 bases, leaving 12 bases between the germline ends. The CDR3 nucleotides read TGCGCCAGCACGCGGGTATTCGACATTCAGTACTTC. Amino acid sequence: CASTRVFDIQYF.

The chain is built from TRBV2 and TRBJ1-3; D remains ambiguous. CDR3 length: 16 amino acids. V lost 7 bases, J lost 0 bases, and 16 bases lay in between. Germline CDR1 SNHLY, CDR2 FYNNEI. This CDR3 reads CASTPWAGYSGNTIYF. CDR3 coding DNA: TGTGCCAGCACCCCGTGGGCAGGCTACTCTGGAAACACCATATATTTT.

This clone has a single count. The rearrangement uses TRBV9 and TRBJ1-1, with TRBD1 identical over 7 bases. The CDR3 spans 14 residues. Germline-derived CDR1 and CDR2 are SGDLS and YYNGEE. CDR3 loop: CATSPGTENTEAFF. The CDR3 DNA reads as TGTGCTACCAGTCCAGGGACAGAGAACACTGAAGCTTTCTTT.